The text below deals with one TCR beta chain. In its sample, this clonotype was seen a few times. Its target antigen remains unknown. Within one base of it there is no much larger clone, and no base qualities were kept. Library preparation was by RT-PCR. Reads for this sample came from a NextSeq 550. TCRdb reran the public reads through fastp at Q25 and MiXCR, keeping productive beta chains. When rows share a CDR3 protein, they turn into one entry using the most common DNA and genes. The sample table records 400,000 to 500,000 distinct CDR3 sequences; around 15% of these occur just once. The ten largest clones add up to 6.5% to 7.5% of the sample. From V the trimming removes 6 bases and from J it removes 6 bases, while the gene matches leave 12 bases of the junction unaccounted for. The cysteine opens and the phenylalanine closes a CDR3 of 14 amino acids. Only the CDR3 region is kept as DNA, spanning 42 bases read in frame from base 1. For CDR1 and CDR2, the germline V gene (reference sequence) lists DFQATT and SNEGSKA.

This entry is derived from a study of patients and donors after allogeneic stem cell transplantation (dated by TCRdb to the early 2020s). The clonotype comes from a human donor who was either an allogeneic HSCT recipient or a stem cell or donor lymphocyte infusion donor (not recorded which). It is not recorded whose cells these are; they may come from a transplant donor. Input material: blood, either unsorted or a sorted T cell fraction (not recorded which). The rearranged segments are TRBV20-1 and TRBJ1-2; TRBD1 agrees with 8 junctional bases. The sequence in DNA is TGCAGTGCCCAGGCCGACAGGGGAGGTAATGGCTACACCTTC. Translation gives CSAQADRGGNGYTF.